Reported below is one T cell receptor beta chain. A read error may explain this, as a much larger clone is one base away. It was by two-round multiplex PCR that TCR beta CDR3 was amplified from genomic DNA. Specific primers for each TRBV and TRBJ gene were what first-round PCR used. TCRdb redid the calling of the multiplex PCR reads with MiXCR, one entry per CDR3 protein. Seen here are roughly 14,000 distinct CDR3 sequences, less than 35% observed once, and the top ten hold 20% to 30%. Every patient was node-negative on CT and PET/CT and lacked prior chemotherapy, radiotherapy or other malignancies. V was pared by 7 bases and J by 3 bases, with 6 bases of the junction left unmatched. Germline V lookup: CDR1 MNHNS, CDR2 SASEGT. There are 14 residues in the CDR3. This sample is drawn from a study of prognosis after radiotherapy for stage I lung cancer. Study details: Medical inoperability was considered to apply to all enrolled non-small cell lung cancer patients.

The chain uses TRBV6-1 and TRBJ2-1; 7 bases map to TRBD1. The input for sequencing was PBMCs, taken before or after stereotactic body radiation therapy (not recorded which). This receptor was obtained from a donor over 45 with non-small cell lung cancer. This CDR3 is CASTRGQLYNEQFF. CDR3 coding DNA: TGTGCCAGCACCCGGGGACAGCTCTACAATGAGCAGTTCTTC.